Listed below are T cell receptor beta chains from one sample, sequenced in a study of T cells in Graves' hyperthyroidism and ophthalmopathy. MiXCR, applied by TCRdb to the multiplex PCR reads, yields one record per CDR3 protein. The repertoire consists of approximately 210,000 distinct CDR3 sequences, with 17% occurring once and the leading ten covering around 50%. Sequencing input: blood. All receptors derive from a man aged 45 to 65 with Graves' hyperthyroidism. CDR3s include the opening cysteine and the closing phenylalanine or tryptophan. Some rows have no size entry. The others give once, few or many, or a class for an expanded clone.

CDR3 protein: CAWSKGGMNTEAFF
clone size: many
J gene: TRBJ1-1
V gene: TRBV30

CDR3 protein: CASSPDRERETQYF
clone size: many
J gene: TRBJ2-5
V gene: TRBV28

CDR3 protein: CASSLDGVGYTF
clone size: few
J gene: TRBJ1-2
V gene: TRBV5-5

CDR3 protein: CASSQDGLTQYF
clone size: few
J gene: TRBJ2-5
V gene: TRBV3-1

CDR3 protein: CARRGQATNEKLFF
clone size: many
J gene: TRBJ1-4
V gene: TRBV2

CDR3 protein: CSARVFGVSNQPQHF
clone size: many
J gene: TRBJ1-5
V gene: TRBV20-1

CDR3 protein: CASSVGGRGPEQFF
clone size: -
J gene: TRBJ2-1
V gene: TRBV9

CDR3 protein: CASSLMAGGTSSYEQYF
clone size: -
J gene: TRBJ2-7
V gene: TRBV11-2

CDR3 protein: CASSLISQETEAFF
clone size: -
J gene: TRBJ1-1
V gene: TRBV6-2/TRBV6-3

CDR3 protein: CSARDSGQTYNEQFF
clone size: many
J gene: TRBJ2-1
V gene: TRBV20-1

CDR3 protein: CASSSGSGPRTDTQYF
clone size: many
J gene: TRBJ2-3
V gene: TRBV11-2

CDR3 protein: CSVEGLAGDGELFF
clone size: few
J gene: TRBJ2-2
V gene: TRBV29-1

CDR3 protein: CASSPNGPTGTGNTIYF
clone size: few
J gene: TRBJ1-3
V gene: TRBV6-1

CDR3 protein: CASSFSEGVGGYTF
clone size: many
J gene: TRBJ1-2
V gene: TRBV7-9

CDR3 protein: CSVEGTSSNEQFF
clone size: many
J gene: TRBJ2-1
V gene: TRBV29-1

CDR3 protein: CASSLISNLETQYF
clone size: many
J gene: TRBJ2-5
V gene: TRBV12-3/TRBV12-4

CDR3 protein: CASSPHPDGTEAFF
clone size: medium-sized
J gene: TRBJ1-1
V gene: TRBV18

CDR3 protein: CASSLAGQGDILFF
clone size: -
J gene: TRBJ1-4
V gene: TRBV5-4

CDR3 protein: CATSDSSLDSHNNQPQHF
clone size: -
J gene: TRBJ1-5
V gene: TRBV24-1

CDR3 protein: CASSLIYSGNEQFF
clone size: -
J gene: TRBJ2-1
V gene: TRBV5-1

CDR3 protein: CSARDRRGFESNQPQHF
clone size: many
J gene: TRBJ1-5
V gene: TRBV20-1

CDR3 protein: CASSWGGVNTEAFF
clone size: few
J gene: TRBJ1-1
V gene: TRBV5-4

CDR3 protein: CASSYSIGPYEQYF
clone size: many
J gene: TRBJ2-7
V gene: TRBV6-5

CDR3 protein: CSVVAQGRPNTEAFF
clone size: many
J gene: TRBJ1-1
V gene: TRBV29-1

CDR3 protein: CASSLEASGNNNEQFF
clone size: many
J gene: TRBJ2-1
V gene: TRBV7-8

CDR3 protein: CASSLRQVWDTQYF
clone size: many
J gene: TRBJ2-3
V gene: TRBV11-2

CDR3 protein: CSALNTEAFF
clone size: -
J gene: TRBJ1-1
V gene: TRBV29-1

CDR3 protein: CASSLRTAVVPAFF
clone size: few
J gene: TRBJ1-1
V gene: TRBV7-2

CDR3 protein: CASSYRGPTEAFF
clone size: -
J gene: TRBJ1-1
V gene: TRBV6-2/TRBV6-3

CDR3 protein: CASSQTLGFQPQHF
clone size: -
J gene: TRBJ1-5
V gene: TRBV12-3/TRBV12-4

CDR3 protein: CASSQGTGMTEAFF
clone size: many
J gene: TRBJ1-1
V gene: TRBV3-1

CDR3 protein: CASSSGQDGYTF
clone size: many
J gene: TRBJ1-2
V gene: TRBV28

CDR3 protein: CASSHLLGSGNEQFF
clone size: few
J gene: TRBJ2-1
V gene: TRBV3-1

CDR3 protein: CASRRTSGGLTDTQYF
clone size: many
J gene: TRBJ2-3
V gene: TRBV5-1

CDR3 protein: CASSLSQPQHF
clone size: -
J gene: TRBJ1-5
V gene: TRBV5-6

CDR3 protein: CASSQKTGGGSYEQYF
clone size: once
J gene: TRBJ2-7
V gene: TRBV5-8

CDR3 protein: CASSPTLSGANVLTF
clone size: few
J gene: TRBJ2-6
V gene: TRBV7-9

CDR3 protein: CASSPGGGLAGRETQYF
clone size: -
J gene: TRBJ2-5
V gene: TRBV7-2

CDR3 protein: CASATGTSGSFGELFF
clone size: few
J gene: TRBJ2-2
V gene: TRBV10-2

CDR3 protein: CASSHSTTGVGELFF
clone size: many
J gene: TRBJ2-2
V gene: TRBV12-3/TRBV12-4

CDR3 protein: CASSFSDRAGYEQYF
clone size: many
J gene: TRBJ2-7
V gene: TRBV27

CDR3 protein: CASSEALRGAGGVNEQFF
clone size: -
J gene: TRBJ2-1
V gene: TRBV6-1

CDR3 protein: CAISGETGGDTQYF
clone size: many
J gene: TRBJ2-3
V gene: TRBV10-3

CDR3 protein: CASSLTGGRNQPQHF
clone size: many
J gene: TRBJ1-5
V gene: TRBV12-3/TRBV12-4

CDR3 protein: CASRRQGARAFPTYEQYF
clone size: many
J gene: TRBJ2-7
V gene: TRBV28